Each of the 22 T cell receptor beta chains below was sequenced from the same sample in a study of T-cell reconstitution after alpha-beta-depleted transplantation in children. As it was prepared, the TCRbeta library received unique molecular identifiers. TCRdb processed the PCR reads anew with MiXCR; each CDR3 protein has one entry. The repertoire has 780,000 or so distinct CDR3 sequences, roughly 15% of them found once; the top ten carry approximately 5%. Source: PBMCs, mostly from graft donor cells, taken 360 days after TCRalphabeta/CD19-depleted stem cell transplant. All receptors come from a male patient younger than 18 who had a stem cell transplant for acute lymphoblastic leukemia, so the T cells may come from the graft donor.

The chain employs TRBV3-1 and TRBJ2-7, with D uncertain. This CDR3 spans 14 amino acids. Trimming shortened V by 0 bases and J by 1 base, and 7 bases separated the two germline ends. Germline assignment: CDR1 LGHDT and CDR2 YNNKEL (reference sequence). CDR3 protein: CASSQDHLSYEQYF. As DNA, the CDR3 is TGTGCCAGCAGCCAAGATCACCTTTCCTACGAGCAGTACTTC.

Here the CDR3 reads CASSLGAGWNNEQFF. The CDR3 coding sequence is TGCGCCAGCAGCTTGGGGGCGGGATGGAACAATGAGCAGTTCTTC. The chain recombines TRBV5-1 with TRBJ2-1, with TRBD2 as a possible D gene (6 bases). Germline loops: CDR1 SGHRS, CDR2 YFSETQ. V shed 0 bases and J shed 5 bases, with 12 bases lying between them. There are 15 residues in the CDR3.

The chain has TRBV7-2 and TRBJ2-4, with D perhaps TRBD1 or TRBD2 (6 bases each). The V end lost 1 base, the J end lost 6 bases, and 13 bases lay between the germline ends. Looked up from germline, CDR1 is SGHTA and CDR2 is FQGNSA. The length of the CDR3 is 15 residues. CDR3: CASSLGGALGNIQYF. The DNA of the CDR3 is TGTGCCAGCAGCTTAGGGGGGGCGCTAGGAAACATTCAGTACTTC.

This clonotype was picked up a small number of times. The genes are TRBV4-1 and TRBJ1-1; TRBD1 is a possible D gene (5 bases). Between the trimmed V and J ends, which lost 1 base and 2 bases, there was a span of 20 bases. The CDR3 is 18 amino acids. Germline assignment: CDR1 MGHRA and CDR2 YSYEKL. The CDR3 reads CASSQGVRGLGENTEAFF. CDR3 in DNA: TGCGCCAGCAGCCAAGGGGTCCGGGGGTTAGGGGAAAACACTGAAGCTTTCTTT.

The rearrangement uses TRBV7-9 and TRBJ2-1, with D possibly being TRBD2 (5 bases). The CDR3 covers 14 residues. V was trimmed by 6 bases and J by 3 bases, leaving 12 bases between them. CDR1 is SEHNR and CDR2 is FQNEAQ in the germline V gene (reference sequence). CDR3 bases: TGTGCCAGCAGAGTCCCCGCGGGCTACAATGAGCAGTTCTTC. It yields the protein CASRVPAGYNEQFF.

This clonotype occurred a few times. This sequence joins TRBV6-5 and TRBJ2-3, with D possibly TRBD2 on 6 matching bases. Germline assignment: CDR1 MNHEY and CDR2 SVGAGI. CDR3 size: 14 residues. V was cut by 2 bases and J by 1 base, with 7 bases left in between. The CDR3 protein is CASSYGGGTDTQYF. CDR3 bases: TGTGCCAGCAGTTACGGAGGGGGCACAGATACGCAGTATTTT.

This clonotype has a handful of counts. The gene calls are TRBV6-1 and TRBJ2-3, with TRBD2 as a possible D gene (5 bases). This CDR3 has 16 amino acids. Deletions cut 0 bases from V and 5 bases from J, with 15 bases between. Germline CDR1 is MNHNS and CDR2 is SASEGT. In DNA form, the CDR3 reads TGTGCCAGCAGTGAAGCCAGGACCTACGGAGGAGATACGCAGTATTTT. Protein product: CASSEARTYGGDTQYF.

There are a few counts of this clonotype. The chain links TRBV5-1 to TRBJ1-4; a possible D gene is TRBD1 (5 bases). Trimming removed 0 bases from V and 8 bases from J, with 14 bases in between. Germline V gives CDR1 SGHRS, CDR2 YFSETQ. This CDR3 has 15 residues. CDR3 DNA: TGCGCCAGCAGCTTGGAGGGGTCGGACTGGGAAAAACTGTTTTTT. This gives the protein CASSLEGSDWEKLFF.

This clonotype was observed a handful of times. This rearrangement joins TRBV5-1 to TRBJ1-1; D is unclear. Trimming left V 3 bases short and J 0 bases short, with 12 bases between. Germline V gene data show CDR1 as SGHRS and CDR2 as YFSETQ. The CDR3 totals 15 residues. This chain's CDR3 is CASSYLTLMNTEAFF. CDR3 coding DNA: TGCGCCAGCAGCTACCTTACACTAATGAACACTGAAGCTTTCTTT.

The chain joins TRBV19 to TRBJ2-7; D is tentatively TRBD1 or TRBD2 (5 bases each). The CDR3 covers 14 residues. Trimming removed 6 bases at V and 2 bases at J, with 14 bases between. Germline V CDR1 and CDR2: LNHDA, SQIVND (reference sequence). The chain's CDR3 is CASSRRDGTYEQYF. The CDR3, as DNA: TGTGCCAGTAGCCGCCGGGACGGGACCTACGAGCAGTACTTC.

This clonotype was detected a few times. The chain carries TRBV2 and TRBJ2-1, with 11 bases fitting TRBD2. V shed 6 bases and J 5 bases; nucleotides not matched to a gene: 6. Germline values: CDR1 SNHLY, CDR2 FYNNEI. The CDR3 is 15 amino acids. The CDR3: CASRALAGENNEQFF. In DNA, the CDR3 is TGTGCCAGCAGGGCACTAGCGGGAGAAAACAATGAGCAGTTCTTC. The whole variable domain, filled in from reference TRBV2 and TRBJ2-1, reads EPEVTQTPSHQVTQMGQEVILRCVPISNHLYFYWYRQILGQKVEFLVSFYNNEISEKSEIFDDQFSVERPDGSNFTLKIRSTKLEDSAMYFCASRALAGENNEQFFGPGTRLTVL.

This clonotype was recorded many times. This CDR3 is CATSDDREGLTDTQYF. The CDR3 region has the DNA TGTGCCACCAGTGATGACAGGGAGGGACTCACAGATACGCAGTATTTT. This rearrangement joins TRBV24-1 to TRBJ2-3; either TRBD1 or TRBD2 may fit D (7 bases each). V was shortened by 3 bases and J by 2 bases, with 14 bases between the two germline ends. Germline V gene data show CDR1 as KGHDR and CDR2 as SFDVKD. The CDR3 consists of 16 residues.

The table lists this clonotype with many counts. V usage is TRBV2 and J usage is TRBJ1-4; TRBD1 aligns across 7 bases. This CDR3 is built from 15 residues. Germline V gene data show CDR1 as SNHLY and CDR2 as FYNNEI. V gave up 7 bases and J gave up 8 bases; unmatched junction bases: 13. The CDR3 loop reads CASNPRQGLREKLFF. The CDR3 coding sequence is TGTGCCAGCAATCCTCGACAGGGATTGCGGGAAAAACTGTTTTTT.

The chain employs TRBV12-3 or TRBV12-4 and TRBJ1-5; D is unresolved. This CDR3 is built from 16 residues. The V and J ends lost 8 bases and 0 bases respectively, with 17 bases between them. CDR3 sequence (DNA): TGTGCCAGCGGTCAGAGAACAGACCTTAGCAATCAGCCCCAGCATTTT. Its protein is CASGQRTDLSNQPQHF.

This clonotype has only a few counts. The chain recombines TRBV6-1 with TRBJ2-5, with 10 bases that match TRBD2. Germline CDR1 is MNHNS and CDR2 is SASEGT. CDR3 length equals 15 residues. J was trimmed by 2 bases and V by 5 bases; bases with no gene match: 5. CDR3 protein: CASSKRTSGQETQYF. For the CDR3, the DNA is TGTGCCAGCAGTAAAAGGACTAGCGGACAAGAGACCCAGTACTTC.

This clonotype was seen a few times. The CDR3 nucleotides are TGTGCCAGCAGCCAAGATCGTCCGGGGTATTACGAGCAGTACTTC. This gives the protein CASSQDRPGYYEQYF. The chain is built from TRBV3-1 and TRBJ2-7, with a tentative D call TRBD2 (5 bases). The V gene's germline CDR1 is LGHDT and CDR2 YNNKEL (reference sequence). Trimming removed 0 bases at V and 4 bases at J, with 13 bases between. This CDR3 contains 15 residues.

This chain links TRBV16 with TRBJ1-2, with D unresolved. The CDR3 totals 15 residues. The germline CDR1 and CDR2 sequences are KGHSY and FQNENV. Trimming left V 0 bases short and J 8 bases short, with 16 bases between. For the CDR3, the DNA is TGTGCCAGCAGCCAATCGACGACAATCAGCAAAGGCTACACCTTC. The encoded protein is CASSQSTTISKGYTF.

V is TRBV7-6 and J is TRBJ2-3; possibly TRBD2 for D (5 bases). The V end was cut by 2 bases, the J end by 1 base, with 10 bases between. This CDR3 comprises 15 residues. Germline V gives CDR1 SGHVS, CDR2 FNYEAQ. CDR3 sequence reads: CASSLRAAGTDTQYF. In nucleotides, the CDR3 is TGTGCCAGCAGCTTACGAGCAGCGGGCACAGATACGCAGTATTTT.

This chain connects TRBV29-1 to TRBJ2-2; 9 bases agree with TRBD1. Unmatched junction bases numbered 7, after V lost 7 bases and J lost 4 bases. Germline lookup yields CDR1 SQVTM and CDR2 ANQGSEA. The CDR3 loop spans 14 amino acids. The CDR3 nucleotides read TGCAGCGCCGCACAGGGGGCGACCACCGGGGAGCTGTTTTTT. As protein: CSAAQGATTGELFF.

This clonotype was counted between two and nine times. The chain is built from TRBV7-9 and TRBJ1-2, with unresolved D. The CDR3 has 14 amino acids. Germline assignment: CDR1 SEHNR and CDR2 FQNEAQ (reference sequence). V lost 5 bases, J lost 4 bases, and 14 bases lay in between. The CDR3 DNA reads as TGTGCCAGCAGCCAGACTGGACGGTCCTATGGCTACACCTTC. As protein: CASSQTGRSYGYTF. The full variable domain, rest sourced from reference TRBV7-9 and TRBJ1-2, is DTGVSQNPRHKITKRGQNVTFRCDPISEHNRLYWYRQTLGQGPEFLTYFQNEAQLEKSRLLSDRFSAERPKGSFSTLEIQRTEQGDSAMYLCASSQTGRSYGYTFGSGTRLTVV.

For this clonotype: The germline gene is not matched at one end of the junction; a read error may be the cause. J is TRBJ1-4 and V is TRBV20-1, with 7 bases that match TRBD1. This CDR3 contains 17 residues. CDR1 and CDR2 (germline): DFQATT, SNEGSKA (reference sequence). Written as DNA, the CDR3 is TGCTGTGCTCACAACCATAAGGGGGCGGGAACTAATGAAAAACTGTTTTTT. The encoded protein is CCAHNHKGAGTNEKLFF.

The chain recombines TRBV7-8 with TRBJ2-2, with 9 bases aligning to TRBD1. The CDR3 spans 15 residues. Germline V gene data show CDR1 as SGHVS and CDR2 as FQNEAQ. Trimming at V came to 5 bases and at J to 6 bases, leaving 7 bases not matched to a gene. CDR3 sequence: CASSNRQGGSGELFF. DNA for the CDR3: TGTGCCAGCAGCAACAGACAGGGGGGGTCCGGGGAGCTGTTTTTT.